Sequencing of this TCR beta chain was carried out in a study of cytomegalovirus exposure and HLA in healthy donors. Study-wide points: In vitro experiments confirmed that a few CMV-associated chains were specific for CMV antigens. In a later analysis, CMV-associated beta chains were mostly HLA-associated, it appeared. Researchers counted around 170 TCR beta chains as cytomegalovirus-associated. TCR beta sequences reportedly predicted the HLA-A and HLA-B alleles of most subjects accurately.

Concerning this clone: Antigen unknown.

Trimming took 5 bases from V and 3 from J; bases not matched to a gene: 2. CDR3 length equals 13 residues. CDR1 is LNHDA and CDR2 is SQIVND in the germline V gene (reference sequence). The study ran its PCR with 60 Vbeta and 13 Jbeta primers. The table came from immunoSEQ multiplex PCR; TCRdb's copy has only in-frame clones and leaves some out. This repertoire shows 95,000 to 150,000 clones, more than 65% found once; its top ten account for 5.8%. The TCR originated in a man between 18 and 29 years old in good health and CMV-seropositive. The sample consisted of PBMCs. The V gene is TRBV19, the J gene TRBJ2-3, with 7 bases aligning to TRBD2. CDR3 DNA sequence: TGTGCCAGTAGTTGGGAGGGGACAGATACGCAGTATTTT. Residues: CASSWEGTDTQYF.